The 2 T cell receptor beta chains reported below all come from one sample, sequenced in a study of T cells in Graves' hyperthyroidism and ophthalmopathy. Amplification of TCR beta CDR3 regions used RNA as the template. The study used the HTBI primer set for a first-round RT-PCR of the TCR CDR3. TCRdb re-derived calls from the multiplex PCR reads in MiXCR, one entry per CDR3 protein. The table records 370,000 or so distinct CDR3 sequences, roughly 13% of them present only once. The sequenced sample was blood. The receptor source for this set is a man aged 25 to 40 with Graves' hyperthyroidism that later progressed to Graves' ophthalmopathy.

This clonotype showed up many times. The DNA is omitted, as the CDR3 cannot be located on it reliably, and the CDR3 follows TCRdb's listing. V gene TRBV28 combines with J gene TRBJ2-3; the D call in the table, TRBD2, was not verified against the DNA. Germline CDR1 and CDR2: MDHEN and SYDVKM. The CDR3 contains 14 residues when both ends are counted. CDR3 sequence: CASSSSGLSDTQYF.

This clonotype was seen more than once but under ten times. The CDR3 sequence: CASQPGVGNTIYF. CDR3 in DNA: TGTGCCAGCCAACCAGGGGTCGGAAACACCATATATTTT. V and J are TRBV18 and TRBJ1-3; a possible D gene is TRBD1 (6 bases). The V end was cut by 8 bases, the J end by 4 bases, with 12 bases between. The CDR3 is 13 amino acids. CDR1 is KGHSH, CDR2 LQKENI, per germline.